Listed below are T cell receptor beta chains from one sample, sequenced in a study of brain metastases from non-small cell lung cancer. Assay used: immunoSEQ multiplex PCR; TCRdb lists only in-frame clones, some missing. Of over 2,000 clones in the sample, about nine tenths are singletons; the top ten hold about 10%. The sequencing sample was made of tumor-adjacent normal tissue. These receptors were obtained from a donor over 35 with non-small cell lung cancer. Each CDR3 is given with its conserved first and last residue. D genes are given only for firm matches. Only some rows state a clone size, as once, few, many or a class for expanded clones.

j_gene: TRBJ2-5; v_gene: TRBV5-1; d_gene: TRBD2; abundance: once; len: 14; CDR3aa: CASSLGGGQETQYF; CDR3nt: TGCGCCAGCAGCTTGGGCGGGGGGCAAGAGACCCAGTACTTC
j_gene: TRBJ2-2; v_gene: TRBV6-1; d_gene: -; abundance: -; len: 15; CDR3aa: CASSEATSNTGELFF; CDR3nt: TGTGCCAGCAGTGAAGCCACCTCGAACACCGGGGAGCTGTTTTTT
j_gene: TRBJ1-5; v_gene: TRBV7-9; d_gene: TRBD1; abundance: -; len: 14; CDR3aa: CASSSRTGDQPQHF; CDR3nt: TGTGCCAGCAGCTCGAGGACAGGGGATCAGCCCCAGCATTTT
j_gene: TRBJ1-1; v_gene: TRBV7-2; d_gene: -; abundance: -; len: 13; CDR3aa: CASSLERANEAFF; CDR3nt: TGTGCCAGCAGCTTAGAAAGGGCAAATGAAGCTTTCTTT
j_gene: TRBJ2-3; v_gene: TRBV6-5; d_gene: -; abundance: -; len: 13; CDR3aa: CASSIKGTDTQYF; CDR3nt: TGTGCCAGCAGCATCAAAGGCACAGATACGCAGTATTTT
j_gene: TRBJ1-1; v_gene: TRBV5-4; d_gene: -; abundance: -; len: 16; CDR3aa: CASSALGGARNTEAFF; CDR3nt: TGTGCCAGCAGCGCCCTAGGGGGGGCGCGGAACACTGAAGCTTTCTTT
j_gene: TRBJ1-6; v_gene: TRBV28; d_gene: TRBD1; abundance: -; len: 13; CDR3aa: CASRGTGVSPLHF; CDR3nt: TGTGCCAGCAGGGGGACAGGGGTTTCACCCCTCCACTTT
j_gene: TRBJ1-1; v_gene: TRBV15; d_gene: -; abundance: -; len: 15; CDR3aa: CATSRGGALGTEAFF; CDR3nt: TGTGCCACCAGCAGAGGTGGGGCCCTTGGGACTGAAGCTTTCTTT
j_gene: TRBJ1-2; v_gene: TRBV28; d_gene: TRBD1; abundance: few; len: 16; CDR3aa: CASSPGTGASRYGYTF; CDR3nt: TGTGCCAGCAGTCCCGGGACAGGGGCATCTCGCTATGGCTACACCTTC
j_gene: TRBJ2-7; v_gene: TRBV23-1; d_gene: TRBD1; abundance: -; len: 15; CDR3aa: CASSQGQVPRYKQYF; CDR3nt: TGCGCCAGCAGTCAAGGACAGGTACCCCGATACAAGCAGTACTTC
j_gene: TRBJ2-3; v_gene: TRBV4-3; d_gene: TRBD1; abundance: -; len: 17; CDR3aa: CASSQATGGGRTDTQYF; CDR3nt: TGCGCCAGCAGCCAGGCTACAGGGGGCGGACGGACAGATACGCAGTATTTT
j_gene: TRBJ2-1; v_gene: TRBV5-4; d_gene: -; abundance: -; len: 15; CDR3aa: CASSLDLEGNNEQFF; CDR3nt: TGTGCCAGCAGCTTGGATTTGGAGGGAAACAATGAGCAGTTCTTC
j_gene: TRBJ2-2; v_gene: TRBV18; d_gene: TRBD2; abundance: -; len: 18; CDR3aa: CASSPRGGGALNTGELFF; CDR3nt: TGTGCCAGCTCACCACGAGGCGGGGGGGCTCTGAACACCGGGGAGCTGTTTTTT
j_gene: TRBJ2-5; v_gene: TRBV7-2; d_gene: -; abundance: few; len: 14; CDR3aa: CASSLVSGGETQYF; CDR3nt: TGTGCCAGCAGCTTAGTTTCGGGTGGGGAGACCCAGTACTTC
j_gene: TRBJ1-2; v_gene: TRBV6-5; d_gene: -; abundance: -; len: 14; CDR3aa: CASSYGGQPYGYTF; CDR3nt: TGTGCCAGCAGTTACGGGGGACAACCCTATGGCTACACCTTC
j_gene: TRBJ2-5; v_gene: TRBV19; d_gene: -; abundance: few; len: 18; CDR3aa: CASVPRVSGSQYQETQYF; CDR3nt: -
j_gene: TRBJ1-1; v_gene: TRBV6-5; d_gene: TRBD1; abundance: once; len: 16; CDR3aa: CASSYSISGQVGKHFF; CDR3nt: TGTGCCAGCAGTTACTCGATTTCGGGACAGGTGGGGAAGCATTTCTTT
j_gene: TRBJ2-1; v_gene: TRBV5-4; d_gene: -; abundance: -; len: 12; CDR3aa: CATLGSYNEQFF; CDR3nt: TGTGCCACCTTGGGCTCCTACAATGAGCAGTTCTTC
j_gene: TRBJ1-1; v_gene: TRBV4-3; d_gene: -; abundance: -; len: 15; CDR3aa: CASSPSGPTNTEAFF; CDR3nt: TGCGCCAGCAGCCCATCGGGACCGACGAACACTGAAGCTTTCTTT
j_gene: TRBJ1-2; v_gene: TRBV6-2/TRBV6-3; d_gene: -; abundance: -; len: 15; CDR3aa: CASSYSGPLGYGYTF; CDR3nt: TGTGCCAGTAGTTACTCGGGACCGTTGGGATATGGCTACACCTTC
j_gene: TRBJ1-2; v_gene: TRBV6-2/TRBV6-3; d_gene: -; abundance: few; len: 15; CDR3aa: CASSYSGPLGYGYTF; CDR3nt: TGTGCCAGCAGTTACTCAGGACCGTTGGGATATGGCTACACCTTC
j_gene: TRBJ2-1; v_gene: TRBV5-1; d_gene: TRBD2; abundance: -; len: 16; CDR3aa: CANSGSGGPSYNEQFF; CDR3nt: TGCGCCAACAGTGGTAGCGGGGGCCCCTCCTACAATGAGCAGTTCTTC
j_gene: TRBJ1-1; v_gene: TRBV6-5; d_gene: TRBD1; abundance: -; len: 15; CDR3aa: CASSLLQGADTEAFF; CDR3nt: TGTGCCAGCAGCCTACTCCAGGGGGCGGACACTGAAGCTTTCTTT